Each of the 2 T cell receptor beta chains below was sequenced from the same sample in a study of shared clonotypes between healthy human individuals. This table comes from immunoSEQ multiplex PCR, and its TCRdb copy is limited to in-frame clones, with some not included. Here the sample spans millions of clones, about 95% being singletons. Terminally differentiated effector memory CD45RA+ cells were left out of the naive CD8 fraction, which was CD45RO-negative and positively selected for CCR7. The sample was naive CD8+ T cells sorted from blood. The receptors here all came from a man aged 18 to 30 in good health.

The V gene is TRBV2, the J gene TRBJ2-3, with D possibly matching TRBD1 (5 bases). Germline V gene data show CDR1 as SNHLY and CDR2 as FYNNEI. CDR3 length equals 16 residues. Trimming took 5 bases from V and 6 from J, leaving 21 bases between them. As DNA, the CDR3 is TGTGCCAGCAGTCAGGCGACAGAGGCGATTGATGATACGCAGTATTTT. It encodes CASSQATEAIDDTQYF.

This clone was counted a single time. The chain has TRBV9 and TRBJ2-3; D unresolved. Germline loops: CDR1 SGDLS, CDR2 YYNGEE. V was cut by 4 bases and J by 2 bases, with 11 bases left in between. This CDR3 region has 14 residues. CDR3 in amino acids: CASSPTGPTDTQYF. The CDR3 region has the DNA TGTGCCAGCAGCCCAACCGGGCCCACAGATACGCAGTATTTT.